What follows are 19 T cell receptor beta chains derived from one specimen sequenced in a study of monozygotic twins with inflammatory bowel disease. TCRdb re-called the 5' RACE reads and shows each CDR3 protein once, DNA omitted. Listed are more than 300,000 distinct CDR3 sequences; just over 2.5% falls within the top ten. Input material: blood. The receptors derive from a human donor with ulcerative colitis or Crohn's disease, or a healthy co-twin of an affected twin (not recorded which).

The rearrangement joins TRBV6-2 or TRBV6-3 to TRBJ2-7; TCRdb selects TRBD2, and the lack of DNA leaves this call unchecked. Germline CDR1 MNHEY, CDR2 SVGEGT. The CDR3 covers 14 residues. The CDR3 region is CASSLAGLTYEQYF.

The genes are TRBV12-3 or TRBV12-4 and TRBJ2-5; absent DNA, TCRdb's TRBD1 call cannot be checked. CDR3 length equals 13 residues. CDR3 loop: CASRQGVIETQYF.

This chain joins TRBV28 and TRBJ2-3; TCRdb reports TRBD1, a call that lacks DNA to check it against. Germline CDR1 and CDR2: MDHEN and SYDVKM. CDR3 size: 15 residues. The CDR3 spells CASSLRAGVSDTQYF.

The chain recombines TRBV11-2 with TRBJ2-4. The CDR3 contains 15 residues. Germline assignment: CDR1 SGHAT and CDR2 FQNNGV. This CDR3 is CASSLQQLAKNIQYF.

The chain uses TRBV7-2 and TRBJ2-2; the TCRdb D gene call, TRBD1, has no DNA to confirm it. CDR3 length: 17 residues. Germline V gene data show CDR1 as SGHTA and CDR2 as FQGNSA. CDR3 amino acids: CASSPSGVRTRTGELFF. The full variable domain, its missing parts supplied by reference TRBV7-2 and TRBJ2-2, is GAGVSQSPSNKVTEKGKDVELRCDPISGHTALYWYRQSLGQGLEFLIYFQGNSAPDKSGLPSDRFSAERTGGSVSTLTIQRTQQEDSAVYLCASSPSGVRTRTGELFFGEGSRLTVL.

The V gene is TRBV14, the J gene TRBJ2-7. From germline, CDR1 is SGHDN and CDR2 FVKESK. CDR3 length: 13 residues. The CDR3 spells CASSKAVSYEQYF.

This chain joins TRBV4-1 and TRBJ2-7; checking the TCRdb D call of TRBD1 is not possible without DNA. The V gene's germline CDR1 is MGHRA and CDR2 YSYEKL. The CDR3 length is 15 residues. CDR3: CASSRGWTGENEQYF.

The J gene is TRBJ2-1, the V gene TRBV7-8; the TCRdb call, TRBD2, lacks DNA for checking. Germline loops: CDR1 SGHVS, CDR2 FQNEAQ. This CDR3 spans 18 amino acids. CDR3 in amino acids: CASSLAIRLAGEINEQFF.

V is TRBV5-6 and J is TRBJ2-7. The CDR3 loop spans 15 amino acids. Germline V lookup: CDR1 SGHDT, CDR2 YYEEEE. CDR3 region: CASSTRQEYYDAQYF.

The chain joins TRBV12-3 or TRBV12-4 to TRBJ1-1; absent DNA, TCRdb's TRBD1 call cannot be checked. This CDR3 comprises 13 residues. The chain's CDR3 is CASNLRQGGEAFF.

The chain combines TRBV7-2 with TRBJ1-5. The CDR3 sequence is 15 residues long. The germline V gene has CDR1 SGHTA and CDR2 FQGNSA. The CDR3 region is CASSSQEHSNQPQHF.

The chain's CDR3 is CASSSGTPRVETQYF. The chain has TRBV5-1 and TRBJ2-5; TCRdb's D call, TRBD2, is unchecked because there is no DNA. The CDR3 has 15 residues. Germline-derived CDR1 and CDR2 are SGHRS and YFSETQ.

The V and J genes are TRBV9 and TRBJ2-3; TCRdb outputs TRBD1, but without DNA this stays unchecked. The CDR3 length is 18 residues. CDR1 and CDR2 from the germline V gene are SGDLS and YYNGEE. The CDR3 here is CASSDPPTRDRAFDTQYF.

The CDR3 protein is CASSQGQRYNEQFF. The chain has TRBV4-3 and TRBJ2-1; TCRdb returns TRBD1, unconfirmable since there is no DNA. CDR3 length: 14 amino acids. CDR1 is LGHNA and CDR2 is YSLEER in the germline V gene.

This chain joins TRBV5-1 and TRBJ2-7; TCRdb picks TRBD1, but there is no DNA to check that call. Germline V CDR1 and CDR2: SGHRS, YFSETQ. There are 15 residues in the CDR3. The CDR3 sequence is CASSLVITGTYEQYF.

The chain combines TRBV3-1 with TRBJ2-3. This CDR3 has 11 amino acids. The germline V gene has CDR1 LGHDT and CDR2 YNNKEL (reference sequence). CDR3 loop: CASSQADTQYF.

This rearrangement joins TRBV19 to TRBJ2-7; TCRdb returns TRBD1, unconfirmable since there is no DNA. CDR1 is LNHDA and CDR2 is SQIVND in the germline V gene (reference sequence). The CDR3 is 14 amino acids. Here the CDR3 reads CASTGGQGTYEQYF.

The V gene is TRBV7-9, the J gene TRBJ2-3; there is no DNA to check the TCRdb D call of TRBD1. Per the germline V gene, CDR1 is SEHNR and CDR2 is FQNEAQ (reference sequence). CDR3 size: 16 residues. This chain's CDR3 is CASSPLSAVLTDTQYF.

The chain's CDR3 is CASSIKRSGGYTF. The chain recombines TRBV19 with TRBJ1-2. CDR3 size: 13 residues. Germline CDR1 and CDR2: LNHDA and SQIVND (reference sequence).